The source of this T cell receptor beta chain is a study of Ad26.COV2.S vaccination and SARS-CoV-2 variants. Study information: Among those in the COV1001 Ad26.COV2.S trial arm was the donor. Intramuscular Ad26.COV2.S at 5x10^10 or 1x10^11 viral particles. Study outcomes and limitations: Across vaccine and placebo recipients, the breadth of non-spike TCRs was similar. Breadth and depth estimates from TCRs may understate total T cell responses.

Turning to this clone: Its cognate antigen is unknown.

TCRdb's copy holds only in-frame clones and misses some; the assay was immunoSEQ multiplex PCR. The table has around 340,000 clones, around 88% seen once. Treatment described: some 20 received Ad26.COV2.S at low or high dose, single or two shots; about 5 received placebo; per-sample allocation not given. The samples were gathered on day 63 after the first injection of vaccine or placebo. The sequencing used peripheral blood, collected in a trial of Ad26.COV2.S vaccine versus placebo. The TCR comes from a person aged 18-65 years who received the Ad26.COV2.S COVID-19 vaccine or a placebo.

The CDR3 coding sequence is TGTGCCACCATGGGGACATATTATGGCTACACCTTC. The encoded protein is CATMGTYYGYTF. The chain is built from TRBV19 and TRBJ1-2, with D possibly TRBD1 on 6 matching bases. V shed 10 bases and J shed 5 bases, with 14 bases lying between them. The V gene's germline CDR1 is LNHDA and CDR2 SQIVND (reference sequence). The CDR3 extends over 12 amino acids.